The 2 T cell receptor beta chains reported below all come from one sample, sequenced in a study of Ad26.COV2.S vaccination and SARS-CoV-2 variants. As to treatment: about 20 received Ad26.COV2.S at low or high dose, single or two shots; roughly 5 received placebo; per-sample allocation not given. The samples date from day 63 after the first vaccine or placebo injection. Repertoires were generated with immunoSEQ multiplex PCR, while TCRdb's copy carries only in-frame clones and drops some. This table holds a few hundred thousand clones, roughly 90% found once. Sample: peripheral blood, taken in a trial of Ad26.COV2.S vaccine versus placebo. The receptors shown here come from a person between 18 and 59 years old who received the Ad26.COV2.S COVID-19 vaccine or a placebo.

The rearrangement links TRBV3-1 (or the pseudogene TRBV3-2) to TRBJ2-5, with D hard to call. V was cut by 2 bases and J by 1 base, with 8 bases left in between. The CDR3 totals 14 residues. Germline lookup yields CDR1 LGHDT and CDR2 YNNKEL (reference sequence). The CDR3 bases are TGTGCCAGCAGCCAAAATCTGTTCCAAGAGACCCAGTACTTC. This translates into CASSQNLFQETQYF.

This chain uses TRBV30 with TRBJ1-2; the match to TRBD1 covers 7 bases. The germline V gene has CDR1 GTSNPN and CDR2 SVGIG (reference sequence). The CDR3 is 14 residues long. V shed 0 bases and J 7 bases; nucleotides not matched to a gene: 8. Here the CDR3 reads CAWSVLGGASGYTF. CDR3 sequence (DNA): TGTGCCTGGAGTGTTTTAGGGGGCGCTTCTGGCTACACCTTC.